These 19 T cell receptor beta chains share one sample of origin, sequenced in a study of shared clonotypes between healthy human individuals. CD45RO negativity and positive selection for CCR7 defined naive CD8 cells, a population that excluded terminally differentiated effector memory CD45RA+ cells. Profiling relied on immunoSEQ multiplex PCR, and the TCRdb table lists in-frame clones only, not all of them. The sample consists of around 2,000,000 clones, about 95% of them appearing once. The sequenced material came from naive CD8+ T cells sorted from blood. The receptors come from a man aged 18 to 29 in good health.

V gene TRBV4-1 combines with J gene TRBJ1-6; 7 bases map to TRBD1. V lost 5 bases, J lost 6 bases, and 7 bases stayed unmatched. CDR1 MGHRA and CDR2 YSYEKL come from the germline V gene. The CDR3 loop spans 15 amino acids. DNA for the CDR3: TGCGCCAGCAGCGAATCCGGGACAGCTAATTCACCCCTCCACTTT. This translates into CASSESGTANSPLHF.

The chain combines TRBV9 with TRBJ2-3, with D hard to call. CDR3 length: 14 amino acids. In germline, CDR1 is SGDLS, CDR2 YYNGEE. Between the trimmed V and J ends, which lost 0 bases and 4 bases, there was a span of 9 bases. CDR3 DNA sequence: TGTGCCAGCAGCGTAGGCCCCTTAGCAGATACGCAGTATTTT. The encoded protein is CASSVGPLADTQYF.

The gene calls are TRBV7-6 and TRBJ1-1; 8 nucleotides match TRBD1. The germline V gene encodes CDR1 SGHVS and CDR2 FNYEAQ. This CDR3 is 16 amino acids long. V trimming: 1 base; J trimming: 6 bases; junction bases outside the gene matches: 10. The CDR3 here is CASSLGLGQASAEAFF. CDR3 DNA: TGTGCCAGCAGCTTAGGCCTGGGACAGGCATCCGCTGAAGCTTTCTTT.

The chain has TRBV4-3 and TRBJ2-1; possibly TRBD2 for D (6 bases). The germline V and J ends were trimmed by 1 base and 0 bases, with 16 bases remaining between them. The CDR3 covers 18 residues. The V gene's germline CDR1 is LGHNA and CDR2 YSLEER. The CDR3 nucleotides are TGCGCCAGCAGCCAAGTTCGGGACTTCCCGAGCTCCTACAATGAGCAGTTCTTC. It encodes CASSQVRDFPSSYNEQFF.

About this clone: The same CDR3 also results from other DNA sequences found in this sample. The chain has TRBV11-2 and TRBJ1-3; D unclear. Germline V CDR1 and CDR2: SGHAT, FQNNGV. The CDR3 totals 15 residues. The V and J ends lost 0 bases and 0 bases respectively, with 6 bases between them. For the CDR3, the DNA is TGTGCCAGCAGCTTAGATCTAAGCTCTGGAAACACCATATATTTT. Translation gives CASSLDLSSGNTIYF.

The chain employs TRBV7-9 and TRBJ2-1; no clear D gene. Per germline, CDR1 SEHNR and CDR2 FQNEAQ (reference sequence). With 2 bases removed from V and 8 bases from J, the gap between germline ends came to 7 bases. The CDR3 contains 12 residues. This CDR3 reads CASSLTWDEQFF. CDR3 DNA: TGTGCCAGCAGCTTAACTTGGGATGAGCAGTTCTTC.

The chain couples TRBV5-5 to TRBJ2-1; D is perhaps TRBD2 (6 bases). The CDR3 sequence is 16 residues long. Trimming left V 4 bases short and J 3 bases short, with 17 bases between. Germline V gives CDR1 SGHKS, CDR2 YYEKEE (reference sequence). The CDR3 DNA is TGTGCCAGCAGCCTTTCTAGCGCAACTTACTACAATGAGCAGTTCTTC. It specifies CASSLSSATYYNEQFF.

This chain connects TRBV7-6 to TRBJ2-3; TRBD2 aligns across 13 bases. The CDR3 runs to 16 residues. Trimming at V came to 4 bases and at J to 6 bases, leaving 7 bases not matched to a gene. Germline V gene lookup returns CDR1 SGHVS and CDR2 FNYEAQ. CDR3 nucleotides: TGTGCCAGCAGCTCCGAGACTAGCGGGAGGACTGATACGCAGTATTTT. Protein product: CASSSETSGRTDTQYF.

The V and J genes are TRBV5-1 and TRBJ1-1, with D perhaps TRBD1 (6 bases). CDR1 and CDR2 from the germline V gene are SGHRS and YFSETQ. The CDR3 length is 14 residues. V was trimmed by 7 bases and J by 1 base, leaving 14 bases between them. The chain's CDR3 is CASSPGVENTEAFF. The CDR3 bases are TGCGCCAGCTCCCCAGGGGTCGAGAACACTGAAGCTTTCTTT.

The chain couples TRBV25-1 to TRBJ1-2; D not certain. V lost 2 bases, J lost 3 bases, and 4 bases lay in between. This CDR3 comprises 12 residues. The germline CDR1 and CDR2 sequences are MGHDK and SYGVNS. CDR3: CASSEGDYGYTF. DNA of the CDR3: TGTGCCAGCAGTGAAGGGGACTATGGCTACACCTTC.

The chain combines TRBV29-1 with TRBJ2-3, with a tentative D call TRBD1 (7 bases). The CDR3 totals 13 residues. The germline V gene has CDR1 SQVTM and CDR2 ANQGSEA. V lost 8 bases to trimming and J lost 3 bases, with 15 bases between them. The CDR3 nucleotides are TGCAGCCAGGGGGGAGTAGGGACAGATACGCAGTATTTT. As protein: CSQGGVGTDTQYF.

The chain carries TRBV11-2 and TRBJ1-1; tentatively, D is TRBD1 (5 bases). Trimming took off 8 bases at V and 0 bases at J, with 10 bases between the two ends. Germline V gene lookup returns CDR1 SGHAT and CDR2 FQNNGV. The CDR3 spans 13 residues. Here the CDR3 reads CASRDGVNTEAFF. The CDR3 DNA follows: TGTGCCAGCCGGGACGGGGTGAACACTGAAGCTTTCTTT.

On this clone itself: The sample carries other DNA sequences with the same CDR3. This sequence joins TRBV6-6 and TRBJ2-7; the D is unclear. The length of the CDR3 is 11 residues. CDR1 is MNHNY and CDR2 is SVGAGI in the germline V gene (reference sequence). Trimming took off 0 bases at V and 5 bases at J, with 2 bases between the two ends. The CDR3: CASSYSNEQYF. CDR3 nucleotide sequence: TGTGCCAGCAGTTACTCAAACGAGCAGTACTTC.

The chain has TRBV4-1 and TRBJ1-1, with D possibly matching TRBD1 (5 bases). Trimming left V 3 bases short and J 2 bases short, with 13 bases between. Germline loops: CDR1 MGHRA, CDR2 YSYEKL. The CDR3 covers 15 residues. The chain's CDR3 is CASSHTGGGNTEAFF. CDR3 DNA: TGCGCCAGCAGCCACACAGGTGGCGGTAACACTGAAGCTTTCTTT.

As for this clone: Other DNA sequences of this sample code for an identical CDR3. The V gene is TRBV7-9, the J gene TRBJ2-1; D not resolved. In germline, CDR1 is SEHNR, CDR2 FQNEAQ (reference sequence). The CDR3 is 12 amino acids. V was trimmed by 1 base and J by 8 bases, leaving 6 bases between them. CDR3 DNA sequence: TGTGCCAGCAGCTTAGGCGGCCATGAGCAGTTCTTC. The encoded protein is CASSLGGHEQFF.

The count of this clone is one. V is TRBV4-1 and J is TRBJ1-2; TRBD1 aligns across 8 bases. Germline values: CDR1 MGHRA, CDR2 YSYEKL. Losses at the gene ends were 1 base for V and 6 bases for J; bases not matched to a gene: 4. This CDR3 contains 14 residues. CDR3 protein: CASSQAQDRDGYTF. CDR3 DNA sequence: TGCGCCAGCAGCCAAGCTCAGGACAGGGATGGCTACACCTTC.

The chain uses TRBV6-1 and TRBJ2-1; 10 positions agree with TRBD2. Germline V gene sequence: CDR1 MNHNS, CDR2 SASEGT. This CDR3 region has 17 residues. Germline trimming cut 2 bases from V and 7 bases from J; bases unmatched to any gene: 11. In DNA form, the CDR3 reads TGTGCCAGCAGTGAACGCGGGGGAGCGGGAGGGCTTAATGAGCAGTTCTTC. Residues: CASSERGGAGGLNEQFF.

V usage is TRBV4-1 and J usage is TRBJ2-7; D is unresolved. The V and J ends lost 0 bases and 3 bases respectively, with 9 bases between them. The CDR3 has 14 amino acids. Germline CDR1 and CDR2: MGHRA and YSYEKL. Here the CDR3 reads CASSQDEVLYEQYF. Here the CDR3 DNA reads TGCGCCAGCAGCCAAGATGAGGTTCTCTACGAGCAGTACTTC.

This clone was seen a single time. The genes are TRBV5-1 and TRBJ1-2, with D unresolved. V lost 0 bases and J 1 base, leaving 7 bases between the germline ends. The CDR3 sequence is 14 residues long. Germline-derived CDR1 and CDR2 are SGHRS and YFSETQ. The CDR3 is CASSLDTYNYGYTF. CDR3 nucleotide sequence: TGCGCCAGCAGCTTGGATACTTATAACTATGGCTACACCTTC.